The 28 T cell receptor beta chains given below trace back to one sample, sequenced in a study of blood T cell repertoires in COVID-19. Some clones are missing from TCRdb's copy, which holds only in-frame ones; the method was immunoSEQ multiplex PCR. The table shows about 220,000 clones, with 85% to 90% occurring only once. Sequences were obtained from PBMCs or T cells enriched from blood (not recorded which). The source is a woman between 18 and 30 years old in a cohort exposed to, infected with or recovered from COVID-19 (not recorded which).

V and J are TRBV29-1 and TRBJ1-2; 8 bases agree with TRBD1. CDR1 is SQVTM and CDR2 is ANQGSEA in the germline V gene. The CDR3 has 14 amino acids. J was trimmed by 4 bases and V by 4 bases; bases with no gene match: 8. As DNA, the CDR3 is TGCAGCGTTGGACAGGGACAGGAGAGCTATGGCTACACCTTC. Translating it yields CSVGQGQESYGYTF.

The CDR3 coding sequence is TGTGCCAGCAGCCCTCAACTGGGACAGGGTATGACCGGGGAGCTGTTTTTT. Protein: CASSPQLGQGMTGELFF. V and J are TRBV7-9 and TRBJ2-2; 9 nucleotides match TRBD1. The germline V gene has CDR1 SEHNR and CDR2 FQNEAQ (reference sequence). The V and J ends lost 5 bases and 5 bases, in that order; junction bases with no gene match: 12. The CDR3 extends over 17 amino acids. Based on the CDR3 plus reference TRBV7-9 and TRBJ2-2, the full variable domain is DTGVSQNPRHKITKRGQNVTFRCDPISEHNRLYWYRQTLGQGPEFLTYFQNEAQLEKSRLLSDRFSAERPKGSFSTLEIQRTEQGDSAMYLCASSPQLGQGMTGELFFGEGSRLTVL.

The chain combines TRBV7-8 with TRBJ2-3; D not resolved. The CDR3 is 15 amino acids. Germline lookup yields CDR1 SGHVS and CDR2 FQNEAQ. The V gene lost 2 bases and the J gene lost 4 bases, with 13 bases spanning the gap. The CDR3 DNA is TGTGCCAGCAGCTTATCGGAGCGTAGGCCAGATACGCAGTATTTT. It yields the protein CASSLSERRPDTQYF. Full variable domain (outside the CDR3, taken from reference TRBV7-8 and TRBJ2-3): GAGVSQSPRYKVAKRGQDVALRCDPISGHVSLFWYQQALGQGPEFLTYFQNEAQLDKSGLPSDRFFAERPEGSVSTLKIQRTQQEDSAVYLCASSLSERRPDTQYFGPGTRLTVL.

This clone was picked up one time. J is TRBJ1-4 and V is TRBV6-5; TRBD1 matches at 8 bases. Germline V gene lookup returns CDR1 MNHEY and CDR2 SVGAGI. CDR3 length equals 14 residues. Unmatched junction bases numbered 5, after V lost 6 bases and J lost 5 bases. The CDR3 sequence: CASRMGQENEKLFF. CDR3 nucleotide sequence: TGTGCCAGCAGGATGGGACAGGAAAATGAAAAACTGTTTTTT.

V usage is TRBV5-1 and J usage is TRBJ2-5, with D possibly being TRBD1 (6 bases). V was pared by 4 bases and J by 0 bases, with 13 bases between. Germline CDR1 SGHRS, CDR2 YFSETQ. The CDR3 length is 15 residues. The CDR3, as DNA: TGCGCCAGCAGCGCCAGCGGACAGAACCAAGAGACCCAGTACTTC. Its protein product is CASSASGQNQETQYF.

V usage is TRBV24-1 and J usage is TRBJ1-5; D is unresolved. Germline V gene data show CDR1 as KGHDR and CDR2 as SFDVKD. Trimming removed 3 bases at V and 6 bases at J, with 8 bases between. The CDR3 runs 13 residues. The CDR3 DNA is TGTGCCACCAGTGATCCCCCTGTTCAGCCCCAGCATTTT. It yields the protein CATSDPPVQPQHF.

The chain carries TRBV24-1 and TRBJ1-2; 7 positions agree with TRBD1. Trimming removed 4 bases from V and 4 bases from J; junction bases left unmatched: 5. The CDR3 covers 14 residues. Germline CDR1 KGHDR, CDR2 SFDVKD. The CDR3 loop is CATSDLRDSYGYTF. The DNA for the CDR3 is TGTGCCACCAGTGACCTACGGGACAGCTATGGCTACACCTTC.

J is TRBJ2-5 and V is TRBV19, with a possible D match to TRBD2 (6 bases). Trimming cost V 3 bases and J 3 bases, with 17 bases left between them. Germline V gene lookup returns CDR1 LNHDA and CDR2 SQIVND (reference sequence). The CDR3 is 16 amino acids. The CDR3 DNA follows: TGTGCCAGTAGTATTGGCCTCCGGGGGAGAGAAGAGACCCAGTACTTC. Protein: CASSIGLRGREETQYF.

The rearrangement joins TRBV2 to TRBJ2-1, with 7 bases lining up with TRBD1. The trim removed 5 bases at V and 8 bases at J, leaving 3 bases unmatched. Looked up from germline, CDR1 is SNHLY and CDR2 is FYNNEI. The CDR3 loop spans 12 amino acids. The DNA for the CDR3 is TGTGCCAGCAGTACCGGGACAGATGAGCAGTTCTTC. Residues: CASSTGTDEQFF.

The chain links TRBV15 to TRBJ1-3; D is perhaps TRBD1 (5 bases). Looked up from germline, CDR1 is LNHNV and CDR2 is YYDKDF (reference sequence). The CDR3 has 11 amino acids. The germline V and J ends were trimmed by 5 bases and 9 bases, with 8 bases remaining between them. Here the CDR3 DNA reads TGTGCCACCAGCGCAGGGCCCACCATATATTTT. Protein product: CATSAGPTIYF.

V usage is TRBV3-1 (or the pseudogene TRBV3-2) and J usage is TRBJ1-1; 9 positions match TRBD1. CDR1 is LGHDT and CDR2 is YNNKEL in the germline V gene (reference sequence). The V and J ends lost 5 bases and 6 bases, in that order; junction bases with no gene match: 10. CDR3 length: 15 residues. The CDR3 protein is CASSLTGQGISEAFF. The DNA for the CDR3 is TGTGCCAGCAGCTTAACGGGACAGGGCATATCTGAAGCTTTCTTT.

This clone came up a few times. V is TRBV2 and J is TRBJ1-6, with D perhaps matching TRBD1 (5 bases). V shed 4 bases and J shed 10 bases, with 11 bases lying between them. The V gene's germline CDR1 is SNHLY and CDR2 FYNNEI. The CDR3 extends over 13 amino acids. Here the CDR3 DNA reads TGTGCCAGCAGTGTGGGGGGTGACTCACCCCTCCACTTT. It specifies CASSVGGDSPLHF.

This clone showed up just once. The chain combines TRBV29-1 with TRBJ2-7, with TRBD1 matching 7 bases. The V gene end was trimmed by 8 bases and the J gene end by 3 bases; junction bases not matched to a gene: 13. Germline V gene lookup returns CDR1 SQVTM and CDR2 ANQGSEA. The CDR3 has 14 residues. CDR3 sequence (DNA): TGCAGCATTTTGGACCCTACAGGGGTCTACGAGCAGTACTTC. Translating it yields CSILDPTGVYEQYF.

This clone was counted once. The rearrangement links TRBV9 to TRBJ2-3; 10 positions agree with TRBD2. V lost 6 bases to trimming and J lost 4 bases; unmatched junction nucleotides: 5. The CDR3 is 14 amino acids. From germline, CDR1 is SGDLS and CDR2 YYNGEE. In DNA form, the CDR3 reads TGTGCCAGCAATCCAGCGGGGGGGGCAGATACGCAGTATTTT. This encodes CASNPAGGADTQYF.

This clone came up a few times. The rearrangement links TRBV24-1 to TRBJ1-3; D is uncertain. The V end was cut by 6 bases, the J end by 4 bases, with 9 bases between. Germline values: CDR1 KGHDR, CDR2 SFDVKD. The CDR3 length is 13 residues. The CDR3 region is CATSPTDGNTIYF. The CDR3, as DNA: TGTGCCACCAGTCCTACAGACGGAAACACCATATATTTT.

This rearrangement joins TRBV6-2 or TRBV6-3 to TRBJ2-5; D call uncertain. There are 15 residues in the CDR3. The ends were cut back, 6 bases at V and 5 bases at J, with 19 bases in the middle. Germline V CDR1 and CDR2: MNHEY, SVGEGT. In nucleotides, the CDR3 is TGTGCCAGCAGCCGCAAGCGCCCCAGTCCGGAGACCCAGTACTTC. It yields the protein CASSRKRPSPETQYF.

The CDR3 bases are TGTGCCAGCAGCGTATTCTCCGGGACAGCAAGTAACACTGAAGCTTTCTTT. Its protein product is CASSVFSGTASNTEAFF. The chain joins TRBV9 to TRBJ1-1; TRBD1 agrees at 7 bases. The CDR3 extends over 17 amino acids. V was clipped by 1 base and J by 2 bases; unmatched bases: 11. CDR1 is SGDLS, CDR2 YYNGEE, per germline.

The genes are TRBV2 and TRBJ2-1; 9 nucleotides match TRBD2. The V and J ends lost 5 bases and 0 bases, in that order; junction bases with no gene match: 5. Germline V lookup: CDR1 SNHLY, CDR2 FYNNEI. The CDR3 runs to 16 residues. The CDR3 loop is CASSRLAVSSYNEQFF. As DNA, the CDR3 is TGTGCCAGCAGTAGACTAGCGGTAAGCTCCTACAATGAGCAGTTCTTC.

The rearrangement uses TRBV19 and TRBJ2-2, with D perhaps TRBD1 (5 bases). V was trimmed by 10 bases and J by 4 bases, leaving 16 bases between them. The CDR3 sequence is 14 residues long. Germline V gives CDR1 LNHDA, CDR2 SQIVND (reference sequence). In nucleotides, the CDR3 is TGTGCCATCAAACGGCCAGGGATCACCGGGGAGCTGTTTTTT. It is translated as CAIKRPGITGELFF.

V and J are TRBV15 and TRBJ2-2; a weak D match, TRBD2 (5 bases). Trimming took off 5 bases at V and 8 bases at J, with 9 bases between the two ends. The CDR3 runs 12 residues. Germline V gene sequence: CDR1 LNHNV, CDR2 YYDKDF (reference sequence). Written as DNA, the CDR3 is TGTGCCACCAGCCACGAGGGAGGGGAGCTGTTTTTT. As protein: CATSHEGGELFF.

The genes are TRBV27 and TRBJ1-1; D not resolved. The ends were cut back, 5 bases at V and 4 bases at J, with 20 bases in the middle. The CDR3 contains 16 residues. Germline lookup yields CDR1 MNHEY and CDR2 SMNVEV (reference sequence). The DNA of the CDR3 is TGTGCCAGCAGTCCTCTTTATAAGCGGTGGGGCACTGAAGCTTTCTTT. It translates to CASSPLYKRWGTEAFF.

The sample holds a few counts of this clone. V usage is TRBV21-1 and J usage is TRBJ2-7; TRBD2 is taken as the D call from the table, unchecked against the DNA. TRBV21-1 is labeled a pseudogene. This CDR3 spans 14 amino acids. CDR3 nucleotide sequence: TGTGCCAGCAGCTCCGGGGGTCTCTCCTACGAGCAGTACTTC. Residues: CASSSGGLSYEQYF.

The V call is TRBV27, the J call TRBJ2-4, with a tentative D call TRBD1 (6 bases). CDR1 is MNHEY and CDR2 is SMNVEV in the germline V gene (reference sequence). The length of the CDR3 is 17 residues. Trimming pared 6 bases from V and 0 bases from J, leaving 18 bases between. The CDR3 loop reads CASSPSAGALAKNIQYF. The CDR3, as DNA: TGTGCCAGCAGCCCTTCGGCAGGGGCATTAGCCAAAAACATTCAGTACTTC.

This chain links TRBV2 with TRBJ2-4; D perhaps matches TRBD2 (6 bases). V was shortened by 9 bases and J by 11 bases, with 14 bases between the two germline ends. Germline V gives CDR1 SNHLY, CDR2 FYNNEI. The CDR3 covers 11 residues. CDR3: CARGLGGLQYF. As DNA, the CDR3 is TGTGCCAGAGGGTTGGGGGGTCTTCAGTACTTC.

V usage is TRBV5-1 and J usage is TRBJ2-5; D gene uncertain. The V end lost 5 bases, the J end lost 2 bases, and 10 bases lay between the germline ends. CDR1 is SGHRS, CDR2 YFSETQ, per germline. This CDR3 is built from 13 residues. The CDR3 nucleotides are TGCGCCAGCAGGGCCATCCCTCAAGAGACCCAGTACTTC. Its protein product is CASRAIPQETQYF. The full variable domain, completed using reference TRBV5-1 and TRBJ2-5, is KAGVTQTPRYLIKTRGQQVTLSCSPISGHRSVSWYQQTPGQGLQFLFEYFSETQRNKGNFPGRFSGRQFSNSRSEMNVSTLELGDSALYLCASRAIPQETQYFGPGTRLLVL.

J is TRBJ1-4 and V is TRBV2; D unclear. The V gene's germline CDR1 is SNHLY and CDR2 FYNNEI. With 10 bases removed from V and 0 bases from J, the gap between germline ends came to 9 bases. There are 13 residues in the CDR3. The CDR3 is CATQTATNEKLFF. CDR3 coding DNA: TGTGCCACCCAAACTGCAACTAATGAAAAACTGTTTTTT.

Points on this clone: This CDR3 is also generated by other DNA sequences in the sample. The genes are TRBV2 and TRBJ1-6; tentatively, D is TRBD1 (5 bases). This CDR3 comprises 13 residues. From germline, CDR1 is SNHLY and CDR2 FYNNEI. V was clipped by 6 bases and J by 7 bases, with 10 bases between them. CDR3 in DNA: TGTGCCAGCAGGCAGGGCCCAAATTCACCCCTCCACTTT. Its protein is CASRQGPNSPLHF.

The rearrangement uses TRBV6-1 and TRBJ2-5, with 9 bases aligning to TRBD1. J was trimmed by 2 bases and V by 1 base; bases with no gene match: 2. Germline V gene sequence: CDR1 MNHNS, CDR2 SASEGT. The CDR3 consists of 15 residues. This CDR3 reads CASSEGDREQETQYF. The CDR3 region has the DNA TGTGCCAGCAGTGAAGGGGACAGGGAACAAGAGACCCAGTACTTC.